The 5 T cell receptor beta chains below all came from one sample that was sequenced in a study of blood T cell repertoires in COVID-19. Produced via immunoSEQ multiplex PCR; TCRdb's table is partial and in-frame only. The sample lists tens of thousands of clones, around 81% occurring once. The source material was peripheral blood. The receptors were gathered from a man in his sixties or seventies with acute or convalescent COVID-19.

The rearrangement joins TRBV5-6 to TRBJ1-4; D not resolved. Germline V gene data show CDR1 as SGHDT and CDR2 as YYEEEE. V was trimmed by 5 bases and J by 8 bases, leaving 19 bases between them. The CDR3 extends over 15 amino acids. CDR3 residues: CASRRRGQREEKLFF. CDR3 sequence (DNA): TGTGCCAGCAGGAGGAGAGGGCAGAGGGAGGAAAAACTGTTTTTT.

V gene TRBV10-2 combines with J gene TRBJ2-5, with 10 bases aligning to TRBD2. CDR1 WSHSY and CDR2 SAAADI come from the germline V gene. This CDR3 is built from 15 residues. Trimming at V came to 7 bases and at J to 2 bases, leaving 7 bases not matched to a gene. CDR3 sequence reads: CASTRVAGGQETQYF. CDR3 nucleotide sequence: TGCGCCAGCACTCGTGTAGCGGGGGGACAAGAGACCCAGTACTTC.

The chain recombines TRBV3-1 (or the pseudogene TRBV3-2) with TRBJ1-6; a possible D gene is TRBD1 (5 bases). This CDR3 has 14 residues. V was pared by 0 bases and J by 10 bases, with 10 bases between. The V gene's germline CDR1 is LGHDT and CDR2 YNNKEL (reference sequence). The CDR3 DNA reads TGTGCCAGCAGCCAAGAGGACAAGGAATCACCCCTCCACTTT. Translating gives CASSQEDKESPLHF.

CDR3 nucleotides: TGTGCCAGCAGCCAACGAGGCAGGGAAGCCGGGGAGCTGTTTTTT. Protein: CASSQRGREAGELFF. This chain links TRBV4-2 with TRBJ2-2; D perhaps matches TRBD1 (5 bases). The CDR3 totals 15 residues. V lost 2 bases to trimming and J lost 6 bases, with 13 bases between them. Per the germline V gene, CDR1 is LGHNA and CDR2 is YNFKEQ.

V usage is TRBV21-1 and J usage is TRBJ1-2. TRBV21-1 is annotated as a pseudogene. The CDR3 spans 14 residues. The CDR3: CASSKDGRYGGYTF. The CDR3, as DNA: TGTGCCAGCAGCAAAGACGGGAGGTACGGTGGCTACACCTTC.